These T cell receptor beta chains were read from a single sample in a study of identical twins. From the 5' RACE reads, TCRdb called clonotypes with MiXCR, one entry per CDR3 protein. The table records approximately 890,000 distinct CDR3 sequences, 12% of them present only once. The same sample was also used in a study of yellow fever vaccine responses in identical twins.

The sequencing input was PBMCs. The receptors derive from a woman aged 18-29 years in good health. The CDR3 runs from the conserved cysteine through the conserved F or W. Each record gives: CDR3 protein, CDR3 DNA, D gene, V gene, J gene, clone size. The D gene is left open where the match is weak. Some rows have no size entry. The others give once, few or many, or a class for an expanded clone.

CDR3 protein: CSASRGGSYNEQFF
CDR3 DNA: TGCAGTGCTAGCCGGGGGGGCTCCTACAATGAGCAGTTCTTC
D gene: TRBD2
V gene: TRBV20-1
J gene: TRBJ2-1
clone size: .

CDR3 protein: CASSLLAGTYEQYF
CDR3 DNA: TGTGCCAGCAGCTTATTGGCCGGTACCTACGAGCAGTACTTC
D gene: .
V gene: TRBV7-8
J gene: TRBJ2-7
clone size: many

CDR3 protein: CASSHQRAANNEQFF
CDR3 DNA: TGCGCCAGCAGCCACCAACGGGCAGCCAACAATGAGCAGTTCTTC
D gene: .
V gene: TRBV5-1
J gene: TRBJ2-1
clone size: many

CDR3 protein: CASSRAFEVNEKLFF
CDR3 DNA: TGCGCCAGCAGCCGAGCGTTTGAGGTGAATGAAAAACTGTTTTTT
D gene: .
V gene: TRBV5-1
J gene: TRBJ1-4
clone size: few

CDR3 protein: CASTKDRSLYGYTF
CDR3 DNA: TGTGCCAGCACCAAGGACAGGTCCCTCTATGGCTACACCTTC
D gene: TRBD1
V gene: TRBV6-1
J gene: TRBJ1-2
clone size: .

CDR3 protein: CSAGDRVMEETEAFF
CDR3 DNA: TGCAGTGCAGGGGACAGGGTCATGGAAGAGACTGAAGCTTTCTTT
D gene: TRBD1
V gene: TRBV20-1
J gene: TRBJ1-1
clone size: many

CDR3 protein: CASSEGVAGGFASGELFF
CDR3 DNA: TGTGCCAGCAGTGAAGGAGTCGCGGGAGGGTTTGCAAGTGGGGAGCTGTTTTTT
D gene: TRBD2
V gene: TRBV2
J gene: TRBJ2-2
clone size: few

CDR3 protein: CSVVTGSYGYTF
CDR3 DNA: TGCAGCGTAGTGACCGGGAGCTATGGCTACACCTTC
D gene: .
V gene: TRBV29-1
J gene: TRBJ1-2
clone size: .

CDR3 protein: CASRGRTGNEQFF
CDR3 DNA: TGTGCCAGCAGGGGGAGGACAGGGAATGAGCAGTTCTTC
D gene: TRBD1
V gene: TRBV2
J gene: TRBJ2-1
clone size: .

CDR3 protein: CASSTGTVAQFF
CDR3 DNA: TGTGCCAGCAGTACCGGGACTGTCGCGCAGTTCTTC
D gene: .
V gene: TRBV12-3/TRBV12-4
J gene: TRBJ2-1
clone size: many

CDR3 protein: CASSVAPGATNTEAFF
CDR3 DNA: TGTGCCAGCAGCGTAGCGCCCGGGGCGACGAACACTGAAGCTTTCTTT
D gene: .
V gene: TRBV9
J gene: TRBJ1-1
clone size: few

CDR3 protein: CSDGTSNTEAFF
CDR3 DNA: TGCAGCGATGGGACGTCGAACACTGAAGCTTTCTTT
D gene: .
V gene: TRBV29-1
J gene: TRBJ1-1
clone size: few

CDR3 protein: CATSRGAYNEQFF
CDR3 DNA: TGTGCCACTAGCCGTGGGGCATACAATGAGCAGTTCTTC
D gene: .
V gene: TRBV24-1
J gene: TRBJ2-1
clone size: .

CDR3 protein: CASGRGTGLDEQFF
CDR3 DNA: TGTGCTAGTGGTCGCGGGACAGGATTGGATGAGCAGTTCTTC
D gene: TRBD1
V gene: TRBV12-5
J gene: TRBJ2-1
clone size: few

CDR3 protein: CASSFSSSGETQYF
CDR3 DNA: TGTGCCAGCAGTTTTTCGTCGTCAGGCGAGACCCAGTACTTC
D gene: .
V gene: TRBV12-3/TRBV12-4
J gene: TRBJ2-5
clone size: .

CDR3 protein: CASSEWDRALHF
CDR3 DNA: TGTGCCAGCAGTGAATGGGACAGGGCCCTCCACTTT
D gene: TRBD1
V gene: TRBV6-1
J gene: TRBJ1-6
clone size: .

CDR3 protein: CASSLVLSGTGNTIYF
CDR3 DNA: TGCGCCAGCAGCTTGGTTTTAAGTGGTACTGGAAACACCATATATTTT
D gene: .
V gene: TRBV5-1
J gene: TRBJ1-3
clone size: many

CDR3 protein: CASKGTSGITDTQYF
CDR3 DNA: TGCGCCAGCAAAGGGACTAGCGGGATTACAGATACGCAGTATTTT
D gene: TRBD2
V gene: TRBV10-2
J gene: TRBJ2-3
clone size: few

CDR3 protein: CAISELWGYSNQPQHF
CDR3 DNA: TGTGCCATCAGTGAGTTGTGGGGGTATAGCAATCAGCCCCAGCATTTT
D gene: .
V gene: TRBV10-3
J gene: TRBJ1-5
clone size: .

CDR3 protein: CASSQESLIGTGGIYEQFF
CDR3 DNA: TGCGCCAGCAGCCAAGAAAGTTTAATCGGGACAGGGGGGATCTATGAGCAGTTCTTC
D gene: TRBD1
V gene: TRBV4-1
J gene: TRBJ2-1
clone size: .

CDR3 protein: CASSLLAQGLYEQYF
CDR3 DNA: TGTGCCAGCAGCTTACTGGCCCAGGGATTATACGAGCAGTACTTC
D gene: .
V gene: TRBV13
J gene: TRBJ2-7
clone size: .

CDR3 protein: CASKIEGTSGLNEQFF
CDR3 DNA: TGTGCCAGCAAGATAGAAGGGACTAGCGGTTTAAATGAGCAGTTCTTC
D gene: TRBD2
V gene: TRBV28
J gene: TRBJ2-1
clone size: .

CDR3 protein: CATSRPLGVTGANVLTF
CDR3 DNA: TGTGCCACCAGCAGGCCCCTGGGGGTAACCGGGGCCAACGTCCTGACTTTC
D gene: .
V gene: TRBV15
J gene: TRBJ2-6
clone size: .

CDR3 protein: CASSLVLAGGSGANVLTF
CDR3 DNA: TGCGCCAGCAGCTTGGTACTAGCGGGAGGTTCTGGGGCCAACGTCCTGACTTTC
D gene: TRBD2
V gene: TRBV5-1
J gene: TRBJ2-6
clone size: .

CDR3 protein: CASSLDSGGPGNEQFF
CDR3 DNA: TGTGCCAGCAGTTTAGACAGCGGGGGCCCAGGTAATGAGCAGTTCTTC
D gene: TRBD2
V gene: TRBV12-3/TRBV12-4
J gene: TRBJ2-1
clone size: .

CDR3 protein: CASRTRPARDTEAFF
CDR3 DNA: TGTGCCAGCAGAACTAGACCGGCTCGAGACACTGAAGCTTTCTTT
D gene: .
V gene: TRBV6-1
J gene: TRBJ1-1
clone size: .

CDR3 protein: CASSQISSGSYNEQFF
CDR3 DNA: TGTGCCAGCAGCCAGATCTCTAGCGGGAGTTACAATGAGCAGTTCTTC
D gene: TRBD2
V gene: TRBV14
J gene: TRBJ2-1
clone size: .

CDR3 protein: CSVEDGKRVFGYTF
CDR3 DNA: TGCAGCGTTGAAGATGGAAAACGGGTTTTTGGCTACACCTTC
D gene: .
V gene: TRBV29-1
J gene: TRBJ1-2
clone size: few

CDR3 protein: CATSSAREDRVTGELFF
CDR3 DNA: TGTGCCACCAGTTCGGCGCGTGAGGACAGGGTCACCGGGGAGCTGTTTTTT
D gene: TRBD1
V gene: TRBV24-1
J gene: TRBJ2-2
clone size: few

CDR3 protein: CSVGTSGEAFF
CDR3 DNA: TGCAGCGTTGGGACGTCTGGTGAAGCTTTCTTT
D gene: .
V gene: TRBV29-1
J gene: TRBJ1-1
clone size: many

CDR3 protein: CASSIDRVGTGELFF
CDR3 DNA: TGTGCCAGCAGCATAGACAGGGTGGGCACCGGGGAGCTGTTTTTT
D gene: TRBD1
V gene: TRBV7-2
J gene: TRBJ2-2
clone size: .

CDR3 protein: CSAYRDSSPLYNEQFF
CDR3 DNA: TGCAGTGCGTACCGGGACTCATCGCCCCTCTACAATGAGCAGTTCTTC
D gene: .
V gene: TRBV20-1
J gene: TRBJ2-1
clone size: many

CDR3 protein: CASSLEGNWGNTQYF
CDR3 DNA: TGTGCCAGCAGCTTAGAGGGGAACTGGGGTAATACGCAGTATTTT
D gene: .
V gene: TRBV11-2
J gene: TRBJ2-3
clone size: many

CDR3 protein: CASSQLPLTGGRYEQYF
CDR3 DNA: TGCGCCAGCAGCCAACTTCCCCTAACAGGGGGACGGTACGAGCAGTACTTC
D gene: TRBD1
V gene: TRBV4-1
J gene: TRBJ2-7
clone size: .

CDR3 protein: CASSDQPDADQPQHF
CDR3 DNA: TGTGCCAGCAGTGATCAGCCGGACGCAGATCAGCCCCAGCATTTT
D gene: .
V gene: TRBV25-1
J gene: TRBJ1-5
clone size: many

CDR3 protein: CAISESRGRDTQYF
CDR3 DNA: TGTGCCATCAGTGAGTCCCGGGGGAGAGATACGCAGTATTTT
D gene: .
V gene: TRBV10-3
J gene: TRBJ2-3
clone size: many

CDR3 protein: CASSGRGAYLVSDTQYF
CDR3 DNA: TGTGCCAGCAGCGGGAGGGGTGCCTACCTTGTCTCAGATACGCAGTATTTT
D gene: TRBD2
V gene: TRBV28
J gene: TRBJ2-3
clone size: few

CDR3 protein: CATSRGRGSGELFF
CDR3 DNA: TGTGCCACCAGCAGGGGCAGGGGGTCCGGGGAGCTGTTTTTT
D gene: TRBD1
V gene: TRBV15
J gene: TRBJ2-2
clone size: few

CDR3 protein: CASRPGTEKTEAFF
CDR3 DNA: TGTGCCAGCAGACCCGGGACAGAAAAGACTGAAGCTTTCTTT
D gene: TRBD1
V gene: TRBV3-1
J gene: TRBJ1-1
clone size: .

CDR3 protein: CASSPNSGLFQETQYF
CDR3 DNA: TGTGCCAGCTCACCAAATTCAGGGCTATTCCAAGAGACCCAGTACTTC
D gene: .
V gene: TRBV18
J gene: TRBJ2-5
clone size: .

CDR3 protein: CATRAGATEGYGYTF
CDR3 DNA: TGTGCCACCAGGGCTGGAGCCACCGAAGGGTATGGCTACACCTTC
D gene: .
V gene: TRBV15
J gene: TRBJ1-2
clone size: few

CDR3 protein: CASSQLDRNTEAFF
CDR3 DNA: TGCGCCAGCAGCCAACTGGACAGGAACACTGAAGCTTTCTTT
D gene: .
V gene: TRBV4-1
J gene: TRBJ1-1
clone size: .